This T cell receptor (beta chain) was identified during a study of naive and memory T cell subsets (dated 2017 in TCRdb). About the full investigation: An open-source, UMI-based TCR alpha and beta sequencing pipeline was applied to sorted naive and memory peripheral blood T cell subsets. RNA was DNase-treated and reverse transcribed with TCR constant-region primers, mostly using SuperScript III. Complete agreement was observed between the functional CMV T cell responses and the IgG serology results.

Library preparation employed UMI-ligation and nested PCR. The beta constant-region primer was an equimolar mix of two oligonucleotides covering both TRBC1 and TRBC2. A single-stranded oligonucleotide carrying the SP2 primer and a 12-nucleotide UMI was ligated to the 3' end of the cDNA by T4 RNA ligase 1. The ligated cDNA went through four rounds of PCR with nested alpha and beta constant-region primers together with the SP2 primer. The ligation reaction was incubated at 16°C for about 20-24 hours. To avoid over-amplification, PCR2 was usually performed as a SYBR Green qPCR and halted once a predetermined threshold was reached. All purifications after the first were performed with Agencourt AMPure XP magnetic beads. Libraries were quantified by Qubit and checked on a TapeStation, with a main peak expected near 650 bp. Pooled libraries were sequenced on an Illumina MiSeq using v2 2x251 paired-end kits, and typically roughly 0.85-2.3 million reads were obtained per sample. Each sample library was pooled at approximately 3.6 nM, and about 5-7.5% PhiX was included to improve cluster recognition. Regarding the original processing steps: FASTQ reads processed by Demultiplexor were assigned V and J genes by Decombinator through tag matching that tolerated a single base-pair mismatch. By using UMIs, Collapsinator corrected both sequencing errors and the frequency errors caused by PCR heterogeneity. TCRs were translated and CDR3s were extracted from the conserved cysteine to the FGXG phenylalanine by CDR3Translator, with non-productive sequences being flagged. Gini, Shannon entropy and inverse Simpson indices were calculated on repertoires subsampled to equal numbers of UMI-defined TCRs. Within the linear range, a power law was fitted by maximum likelihood to the distributions of clonotype abundance. On one naive CD8 sample, the pipeline and MIGEC gave similar UMI counts, unique TCR numbers and clonal distributions. In one analysis, naive TCRs also found in any memory subset of the same donor were removed from the naive repertoire. Repertoires were searched for about 7,300 CMV-associated CDR3 sequences compiled from VDJdb and a published dataset. TCRdb reran the public reads through fastp at Q25 and MiXCR, keeping productive beta chains. Rows with a matching CDR3 protein are joined into one entry that keeps the most common DNA and genes. These V and J calls originate from TCRdb's pipeline instead of the authors' own analysis. The sample has approximately 140,000 distinct CDR3 sequences on record, 15% to 20% of them singletons. The top ten clonotypes cover just over 0.14% of the sample.

On this clonotype: Its binding antigen is unknown. Qualities for individual bases were not recorded, and no much larger clone is one base off.

From the second PCR step onward, the TCR alpha chain libraries and the TCR beta chain libraries were amplified separately. CMV status of each donor was established by measuring IFNgamma production from CD4+ T cells after fresh PBMCs were stimulated overnight with CMV viral lysate. Using Miltenyi beads, CD4 T cells were first positively selected, and CD8 T cells were then positively selected from the CD4-negative fraction. After staining for CD3, CD4, CD8, CD45RA, CD27 and a live/dead dye, cells were sorted on a BD Aria II into four subsets based on CD45RA and CD27. Blood came from a few healthy volunteers, each fractionated into CD4 and CD8 T cells and then into four differentiation subsets. About 110 ml of peripheral blood was collected from each donor, and PBMC were isolated from the blood using Ficoll-Paque PLUS density-gradient centrifugation. The sorted cells were lysed in RLT buffer, after which RNA was extracted using a Qiagen RNeasy kit and kept at -80 degrees C.

Inclusive of the bounding cysteine and phenylalanine, the CDR3 is 15 residues long. Only the CDR3 portion is preserved as DNA: 45 bases, with reading frame beginning at the first base. The germline V gene sets CDR1 to MDHEN and CDR2 to SYDVKM. Unmatched junction bases come to 8, with V trimmed by 3 bases and J by 8 bases. Summary of the overall study and its limitations: RNA-based TCR counts may be affected by expression changes linked to T cell activation and differentiation. TCR abundance followed a power law with an exponent that was different for naive and memory subsets but consistent across the three individuals. No ground truth was available to validate the repertoire findings for the naive and memory subsets. In both CD4 and CD8 cells, a rise in Gini index and a fall in Shannon and inverse Simpson diversity were observed from naive through CM, EM and EMRA. Naive repertoires, especially CD8, contained a few larger clonotypes, possibly memory cells re-expressing CD45RA. Once error correction was done, more than 85% of naive TCR sequences showed up just once, which made the naive abundance distributions much steeper than those of the memory subsets. Each clonotype was defined as a single alpha or beta chain sequence rather than as a paired alpha/beta receptor.

This TCR was recovered from a human donor in good health. The sample consisted of naive CD4+ T cells from blood. The cell subset or site label, read with the paper, signifies: naive T cells, CD45RA high CD27+. The rearrangement combines TRBV28 with TRBJ1-4, with 8 bases aligning to TRBD1. The CDR3 reads CASSFFQGAGEKLFF. In nucleotides, the sequence is TGTGCCAGCAGTTTCTTCCAGGGGGCAGGGGAAAAACTGTTTTTT.